This entry features one TCR beta chain sequence. The target antigen is unknown. These data are taken from a study of T cell responses to AZD1222 COVID-19 vaccine. Study conclusions and caveats: Donors in the cohort were predominantly white British and more often female, and clonal diversity was possibly underestimated. In the spike-specific TCR repertoire, nearly half reportedly target unmutated variant regions. Among those given AZD1222, only six were seropositive at baseline.

The CDR3 has 13 amino acids. Trimming removed 5 bases from V and 4 bases from J, with 11 bases in between. Germline V gene sequence: CDR1 SNHLY, CDR2 FYNNEI. Only in-frame clones appear in the TCRdb table, and some are missing; sequencing was by immunoSEQ multiplex PCR. The sample has 120,000 or so clones, around 87% seen once; the top ten hold about 3%. The V gene is TRBV2, the J gene TRBJ1-1, with D tentatively TRBD1 (6 bases). The sequencing here drew on peripheral blood, taken on day 0 of AZD1222 vaccination. The sequence was obtained from an adult in good health. The DNA for the CDR3 is TGTGCCAGCAGTCTGGGGGGCAGCACTGAAGCTTTCTTT. This sequence encodes CASSLGGSTEAFF. Full variable domain (remainder filled in from reference TRBV2 and TRBJ1-1): EPEVTQTPSHQVTQMGQEVILRCVPISNHLYFYWYRQILGQKVEFLVSFYNNEISEKSEIFDDQFSVERPDGSNFTLKIRSTKLEDSAMYFCASSLGGSTEAFFGQGTRLTVV.